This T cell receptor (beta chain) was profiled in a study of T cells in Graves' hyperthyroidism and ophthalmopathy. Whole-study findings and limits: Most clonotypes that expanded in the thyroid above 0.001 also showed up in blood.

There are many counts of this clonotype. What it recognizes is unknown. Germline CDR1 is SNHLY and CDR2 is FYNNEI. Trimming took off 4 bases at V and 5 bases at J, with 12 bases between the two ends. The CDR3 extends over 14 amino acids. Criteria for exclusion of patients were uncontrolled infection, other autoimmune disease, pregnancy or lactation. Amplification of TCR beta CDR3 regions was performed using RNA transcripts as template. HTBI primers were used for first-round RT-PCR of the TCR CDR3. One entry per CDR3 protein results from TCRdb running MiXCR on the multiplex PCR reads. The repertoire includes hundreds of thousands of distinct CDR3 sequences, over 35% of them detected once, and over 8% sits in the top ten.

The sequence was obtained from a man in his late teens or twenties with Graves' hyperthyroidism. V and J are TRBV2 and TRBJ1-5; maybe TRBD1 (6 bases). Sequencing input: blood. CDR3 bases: TGTGCCAGCAGTGTAGCACAGGGTTATCAGCCCCAGCATTTT. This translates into CASSVAQGYQPQHF.